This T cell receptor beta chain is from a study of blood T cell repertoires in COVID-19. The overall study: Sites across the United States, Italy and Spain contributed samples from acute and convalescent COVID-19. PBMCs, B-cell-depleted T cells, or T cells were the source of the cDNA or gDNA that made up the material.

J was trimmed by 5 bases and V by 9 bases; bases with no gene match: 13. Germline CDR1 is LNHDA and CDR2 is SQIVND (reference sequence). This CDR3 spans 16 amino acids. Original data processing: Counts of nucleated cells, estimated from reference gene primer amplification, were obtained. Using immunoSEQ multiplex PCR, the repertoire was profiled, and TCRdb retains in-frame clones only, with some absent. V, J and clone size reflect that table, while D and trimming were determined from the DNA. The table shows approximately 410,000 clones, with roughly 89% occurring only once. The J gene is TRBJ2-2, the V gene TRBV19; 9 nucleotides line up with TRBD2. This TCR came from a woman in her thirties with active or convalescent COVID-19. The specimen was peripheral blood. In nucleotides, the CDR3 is TGTGCCAGAATCGGGGGTCCTAGCGGGAAGACCGGGGAGCTGTTTTTT. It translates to CARIGGPSGKTGELFF.